This T cell receptor (beta chain) was observed in a study of beta chain features in type 1 diabetes. Sorted populations all had greater than 98% purity. Per the germline V gene, CDR1 is ENHRY and CDR2 is SYGVKD. V dropped 10 bases and J dropped 0; count of bases not matched to a gene: 6. This CDR3 has 14 residues. Study conclusions and caveats: High-TCR-expressing cells could be over-represented by cDNA sequencing.

As every portion of the isolated RNA was reverse transcribed, the sequencing read expressed TCRB transcripts. Repertoires were generated with immunoSEQ multiplex PCR, while TCRdb's copy carries only in-frame clones and drops some. The sample records around 160,000 clones, approximately 52% being singletons. A few counts support this clone. Its target is not known. Material: Tregs from blood. The chain is built from TRBV10-3 and TRBJ1-3; 7 positions agree with TRBD1. The origin of this receptor is a man younger than 35 in good health. Here the CDR3 DNA reads TGTGCCACCTGTCCAGGGGGCTCTGGAAACACCATATATTTT. It yields the protein CATCPGGSGNTIYF.